These T cell receptor beta chains were read from a single sample in a study of PD-1 blockade in classical Hodgkin lymphoma. Sequencing used immunoSEQ multiplex PCR; TCRdb keeps in-frame clones, though not all of them. In the table there are 30,000 to 40,000 clones, 75% to 90% of which are singletons. Sequenced input: CD4+ T cells from blood. All receptors derive from a human donor with classical Hodgkin lymphoma. The CDR3 runs from the conserved cysteine through the conserved F or W. A D gene is named only where the DNA matches it firmly. For some rows the clone size is stated as once, few or many, or as a class when expanded; others skip it.

TRBJ1-1 TRBV11-2 . . CASTLGLSNTEAFF TGTGCCAGCACCCTTGGTCTTTCGAACACTGAAGCTTTCTTT
TRBJ1-5 TRBV2 few TRBD1 CASSLDRGSNQPQHF TGTGCCAGCAGTTTGGACAGGGGGAGCAATCAGCCCCAGCATTTT
TRBJ2-3 TRBV4-3 . . CASSSRSGTDTQYF TGCGCCAGCAGCAGTCGTTCCGGGACAGATACGCAGTATTTT
TRBJ2-2 TRBV14 once . CASSQQYTGELFF TGTGCCAGCAGCCAACAGTACACCGGGGAGCTGTTTTTT
TRBJ1-4 TRBV19 . TRBD1 CASSSGTGPFGGLFF TGTGCCAGTAGTTCCGGGACAGGGCCCTTCGGGGGGCTGTTTTTT
TRBJ2-3 TRBV9 . TRBD1 CASSPRTGGGGDTQYF TGTGCCAGCAGCCCCCGGACAGGGGGGGGAGGGGATACGCAGTATTTT
TRBJ2-7 TRBV7-6 . . CASSPTWGGRYEQYF TGTGCCAGCAGCCCAACGTGGGGAGGACGCTACGAGCAGTACTTC
TRBJ2-1 TRBV2 . . CASSEGRPSGEQFF TGTGCCAGCAGTGAGGGTCGGCCTTCGGGGGAGCAGTTCTTC
TRBJ1-1 TRBV5-1 . . CASSLRPQAMNTEAFF TGCGCCAGCAGCTTGCGACCCCAGGCCATGAACACTGAAGCTTTCTTT
TRBJ2-7 TRBV10-3 . TRBD2 CAISESSSGRSEQYF TGTGCCATCAGTGAGTCTAGTAGCGGGAGAAGCGAGCAGTACTTC
TRBJ1-6 TRBV7-2 . . CASSRPSSPLHF TGTGCCAGCAGCCGGCCCTCCTCGCCCCTCCACTTT
TRBJ2-7 TRBV7-7 once . CASPLGTEKDWDGPYEQYF TGTGCCAGCCCCTTGGGGACCGAGAAGGACTGGGATGGTCCCTACGAGCAGTACTTC
TRBJ2-5 TRBV13 . . CASSPRRFETQYF TGTGCCAGCAGCCCCCGACGGTTCGAGACCCAGTACTTC
TRBJ1-6 TRBV5-1 few . CASSPGEPWGSPLHF TGCGCCAGCAGCCCGGGCGAGCCCTGGGGTTCACCCCTCCACTTT
TRBJ1-1 TRBV7-9 few . CASSRQSPEAFF TGTGCCAGCAGCCGACAGAGCCCTGAAGCTTTCTTT
TRBJ2-7 TRBV7-8 . TRBD2 CASSARLADYYEQYF TGTGCCAGCAGCGCGCGACTAGCCGACTACTACGAGCAGTACTTC
TRBJ2-1 TRBV6-5 . TRBD1 CASRQLVTGYNEQFF TGTGCCAGCAGGCAGCTTGTGACAGGGTACAATGAGCAGTTCTTC
TRBJ2-3 TRBV20-1 . . CSAPSTDTQYF TGCAGTGCTCCTAGCACAGATACGCAGTATTTT
TRBJ2-1 TRBV15 . . CATSREPGGEQFF TGTGCCACCAGCAGAGAACCCGGGGGTGAGCAGTTCTTC
TRBJ2-5 TRBV5-1 . TRBD2 CASSWGGSQETQYF TGCGCCAGCAGTTGGGGGGGGTCCCAAGAGACCCAGTACTTC
TRBJ2-3 TRBV4-3 . TRBD2 CASSPGLGENTQYF TGCGCCAGCAGCCCGGGACTAGGGGAGAATACGCAGTATTTT
TRBJ1-2 TRBV11-2 . TRBD1 CASSFWGQGGTF TGTGCCAGCAGCTTTTGGGGCCAGGGGGGCACCTTC
TRBJ2-1 TRBV7-2 . . CASSLSYDNEQFF TGTGCCAGCAGCTTATCGTACGACAATGAGCAGTTCTTC
TRBJ1-2 TRBV7-9 few TRBD1 CASSARGPDYGYTF TGTGCCAGCAGCGCCAGGGGGCCGGACTATGGCTACACCTTC
TRBJ1-1 TRBV2 . . CASSERQANSEAFF TGTGCCAGCAGTGAGCGACAGGCCAATTCCGAAGCTTTCTTT
TRBJ1-4 TRBV2 . . CASTTDEKLFF TGTGCCAGCACCACGGATGAAAAACTGTTTTTT
TRBJ2-1 TRBV10-3 . . CAITGLPDNEQFF TGTGCCATCACAGGACTACCAGACAATGAGCAGTTCTTC
TRBJ1-6 TRBV4-3 . . CASSQEFRQDVSPLHF TGCGCCAGCAGCCAAGAGTTTCGACAGGACGTCTCACCCCTCCACTTT
TRBJ2-1 TRBV7-2 once . CASSSTRDVNEQFF TGTGCCAGCAGTTCAACCCGAGACGTCAATGAGCAGTTCTTC
TRBJ2-4 TRBV6-5 . . CASNTILGGKNIQYF TGTGCCAGCAACACCATCTTGGGGGGCAAAAACATTCAGTACTTC
TRBJ2-2 TRBV2 . . CASSDSDTNTGELFF TGTGCCAGCAGCGATAGCGACACGAACACCGGGGAGCTGTTTTTT
TRBJ1-2 TRBV28 . TRBD1 CASGDRGRAGGYTF TGTGCCAGCGGTGACAGGGGGCGGGCGGGCGGCTACACCTTC
TRBJ2-3 TRBV6-4 . . CASSRGTSTDTQYF TGTGCCAGCAGTCGCGGGACAAGCACAGATACGCAGTATTTT
TRBJ2-7 TRBV2 . TRBD1 CASSEGTGYLGEYF TGTGCCAGCAGTGAGGGGACAGGGTACCTTGGGGAGTACTTC
TRBJ1-2 TRBV14 . . CASSQGWGIYGYTF TGTGCCAGCAGCCAGGGATGGGGTATATATGGCTACACCTTC
TRBJ1-2 TRBV19 . TRBD1 CASSDADRYYGYTF TGTGCCAGTAGCGATGCGGACAGGTACTATGGCTACACCTTC
TRBJ1-2 TRBV7-9 . . CASSLVAYGYTF TGTGCCAGCAGCTTAGTCGCATATGGCTACACCTTC
TRBJ2-3 TRBV19 . TRBD2 CASSTATSGGGTDTQYF TGTGCCAGTAGTACCGCGACTAGCGGGGGGGGCACAGATACGCAGTATTTT
TRBJ1-3 TRBV6-5 once . CASSYSQANSGNTIYF TGTGCCAGCAGTTACTCGCAGGCAAACTCTGGAAACACCATATATTTT
TRBJ2-5 TRBV5-1 once . CASSLTLGETQYF TGCGCCAGCAGCTTGACACTAGGGGAGACCCAGTACTTC
TRBJ2-4 TRBV7-9 . . CASSLDNIQYF TGTGCCAGCAGCTTAGATAACATTCAGTACTTC
TRBJ2-1 TRBV10-3 . TRBD2 CAIRGLAGDNEQFF TGTGCCATCAGGGGATTGGCGGGAGATAATGAGCAGTTCTTC
TRBJ1-3 TRBV19 . TRBD1 CASTPRTGGNTIYF TGTGCCAGTACCCCTCGGACAGGGGGAAACACCATATATTTT
TRBJ1-1 TRBV9 . TRBD1 CASSVEQGARTEAFF TGTGCCAGCAGCGTGGAACAGGGGGCCCGAACTGAAGCTTTCTTT
TRBJ2-3 TRBV11-2 . . CASSLDQGNTQYF TGTGCCAGCAGCTTAGACCAGGGAAATACGCAGTATTTT
TRBJ1-6 TRBV18 . . CASSRGIVNSPLHF TGTGCCAGCTCACGGGGAATCGTCAATTCACCCCTCCACTTT
TRBJ2-2 TRBV7-2 . . CASSLGASNTGELFF TGTGCCAGCAGCTTAGGCGCGTCAAACACCGGGGAGCTGTTTTTT
TRBJ1-1 TRBV11-2 . TRBD1 CASSRDREAFF TGTGCCAGCAGCCGCGACAGGGAGGCCTTCTTT
TRBJ1-2 TRBV21-1 few . CASSKNAYGYTF TGTGCCAGCAGCAAAAACGCTTATGGCTACACCTTC
TRBJ1-2 TRBV7-9 . . CASSSGGYGYTF TGTGCCAGCAGCTCCGGGGGCTATGGCTACACCTTC
TRBJ2-5 TRBV11-3 . . CASSLDIRETQYF TGTGCCAGCAGCTTAGATATTAGAGAGACCCAGTACTTC
TRBJ1-4 TRBV2 once TRBD1 CASRGQTGTEKLFF TGTGCCAGCAGAGGACAGACAGGGACGGAAAAACTGTTTTTT
TRBJ1-2 TRBV6-1 few . CASSEDPMGYTF TGTGCCAGCAGTGAGGACCCTATGGGCTACACCTTC
TRBJ1-1 TRBV18 . . CASSPWGETEAFF TGTGCCAGCTCACCATGGGGGGAAACTGAAGCTTTCTTT
TRBJ2-2 TRBV15 once TRBD2 CATSRDLTSGKTGELFF TGTGCCACCAGCAGAGATCTGACTAGCGGGAAGACCGGGGAGCTGTTTTTT